Shown below are 9 T cell receptor beta chains from a single sample sequenced in a study of shared clonotypes between healthy human individuals. The data were produced by immunoSEQ multiplex PCR, yet TCRdb's version contains in-frame clones alone and is incomplete. The sample consists of 2 million to 2.5 million clones, 80% to 95% of them appearing once. The sample consisted of naive CD4+ T cells from PBMCs. Subset specified: CD45RA+ positively selected. The receptors come from a man aged 18 to 29 in good health. Some clones in this sample may be carry-over from other donors' samples.

The CDR3 reads CASSPYPNTGELFF. CDR3 DNA sequence: TGCGCCAGCAGCCCCTACCCGAACACCGGGGAGCTGTTTTTT. This chain joins TRBV5-1 and TRBJ2-2; unclear D gene. The CDR3 length is 14 residues. Germline CDR1 SGHRS, CDR2 YFSETQ. V lost 4 bases and J lost 0, with 7 bases in between.

Points on this clone: Other DNA sequences within the sample encode an identical CDR3. This sequence joins TRBV5-1 and TRBJ1-4, with 8 bases aligning to TRBD1. There are 14 residues in the CDR3. Trimming took 0 bases from V and 8 from J; bases not matched to a gene: 3. Looked up from germline, CDR1 is SGHRS and CDR2 is YFSETQ. The CDR3 nucleotides are TGCGCCAGCAGCTTGGTACAGGGGGACGAAAAACTGTTTTTT. This translates into CASSLVQGDEKLFF.

The V and J genes are TRBV7-2 and TRBJ2-2, with D tentatively TRBD2 (6 bases). The V gene's germline CDR1 is SGHTA and CDR2 FQGNSA. CDR3 size: 15 residues. V shed 5 bases and J shed 3 bases, with 13 bases lying between them. In nucleotides, the CDR3 is TGTGCCAGCAGCAACGCGGGACTCTACACCGGGGAGCTGTTTTTT. Translating gives CASSNAGLYTGELFF.

The J gene is TRBJ1-1, the V gene TRBV5-1, with D perhaps TRBD1 (6 bases). Germline loops: CDR1 SGHRS, CDR2 YFSETQ. Trimming shortened V by 0 bases and J by 1 base, and 19 bases separated the two germline ends. The CDR3 totals 18 residues. CDR3 sequence reads: CASSLGSPNREANTEAFF. The DNA of the CDR3 is TGCGCCAGCAGCTTGGGATCCCCAAACAGGGAGGCGAACACTGAAGCTTTCTTT.

This chain joins TRBV6-6 and TRBJ2-1; 8 bases match TRBD2. This CDR3 comprises 15 residues. Germline CDR1 MNHNY, CDR2 SVGAGI (reference sequence). With V trimmed by 8 bases and J by 4 bases, 10 bases remained unmatched. The CDR3 DNA reads TGTGCCAGCCACGAAGGACTAGCTTATTACAATGAGCAGTTCTTC. This translates into CASHEGLAYYNEQFF.

This sequence joins TRBV7-6 and TRBJ2-7; 7 bases align to TRBD2. With 3 bases clipped from V and 0 bases from J, the junction kept 2 bases outside the gene matches. Germline CDR1 reads SGHVS; CDR2 reads FNYEAQ. This CDR3 is 14 amino acids long. The CDR3: CASSLRDYSYEQYF. The CDR3, as DNA: TGTGCCAGCAGCTTGAGGGACTACTCCTACGAGCAGTACTTC.

The rearrangement joins TRBV19 to TRBJ2-7; 10 bases map to TRBD2. This CDR3 region has 14 residues. Germline V gene sequence: CDR1 LNHDA, CDR2 SQIVND (reference sequence). V was clipped by 2 bases and J by 6 bases; unmatched bases: 4. The CDR3 region has the DNA TGTGCCAGTAGTATAAGTCTAGCGGGAGTCGAGCAGTACTTC. This codes for CASSISLAGVEQYF.

This clone occurred a few times. The chain combines TRBV4-1 with TRBJ1-4; no reliable D call. The V and J ends lost 6 bases and 3 bases respectively, with 5 bases between them. The CDR3 has 12 amino acids. Germline values: CDR1 MGHRA, CDR2 YSYEKL. This CDR3 is CASRRSNEKLFF. The CDR3 DNA is TGCGCCAGCAGGAGATCTAATGAAAAACTGTTTTTT.

The chain carries TRBV29-1 and TRBJ2-3; 9 nucleotides agree with TRBD2. The CDR3 loop spans 15 amino acids. CDR1 and CDR2 (germline): SQVTM, ANQGSEA. Germline trimming cut 1 base from V and 4 bases from J; bases unmatched to any gene: 6. The CDR3: CSVEGLAERPDTQYF. The CDR3 DNA is TGCAGCGTTGAAGGACTAGCGGAACGCCCAGATACGCAGTATTTT.